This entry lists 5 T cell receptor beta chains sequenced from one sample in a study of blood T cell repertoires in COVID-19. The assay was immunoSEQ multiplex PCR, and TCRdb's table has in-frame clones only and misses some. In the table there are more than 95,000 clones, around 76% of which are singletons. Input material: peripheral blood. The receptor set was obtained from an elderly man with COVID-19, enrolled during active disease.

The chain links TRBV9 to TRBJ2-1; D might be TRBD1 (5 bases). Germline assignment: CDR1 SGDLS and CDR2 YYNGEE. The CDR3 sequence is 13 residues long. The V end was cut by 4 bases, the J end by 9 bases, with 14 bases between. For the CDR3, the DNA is TGTGCCAGCAGCCCACGCAGGGCCACTGAGCAGTTCTTC. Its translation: CASSPRRATEQFF.

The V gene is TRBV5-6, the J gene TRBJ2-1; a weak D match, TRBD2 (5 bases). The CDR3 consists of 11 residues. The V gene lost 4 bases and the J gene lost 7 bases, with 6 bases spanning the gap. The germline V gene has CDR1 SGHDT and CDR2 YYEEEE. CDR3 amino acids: CASSRGNEQFF. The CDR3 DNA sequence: TGTGCCAGCAGCCGGGGAAATGAGCAGTTCTTC. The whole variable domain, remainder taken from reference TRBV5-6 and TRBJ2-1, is DAGVTQSPTHLIKTRGQQVTLRCSPKSGHDTVSWYQQALGQGPQFIFQYYEEEERQRGNFPDRFSGHQFPNYSSELNVNALLLGDSALYLCASSRGNEQFFGPGTRLTVL.

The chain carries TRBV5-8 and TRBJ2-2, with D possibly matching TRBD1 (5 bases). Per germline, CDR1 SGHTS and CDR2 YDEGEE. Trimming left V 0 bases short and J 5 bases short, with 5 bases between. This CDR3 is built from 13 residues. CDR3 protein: CASSLGTTGELFF. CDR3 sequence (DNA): TGTGCCAGCAGCTTGGGGACAACCGGGGAGCTGTTTTTT.

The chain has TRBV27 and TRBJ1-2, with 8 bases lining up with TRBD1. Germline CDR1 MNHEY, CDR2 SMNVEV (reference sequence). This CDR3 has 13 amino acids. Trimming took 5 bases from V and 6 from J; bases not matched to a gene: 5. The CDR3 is CASSRTGLDGYTF. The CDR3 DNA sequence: TGTGCCAGCAGTCGGACAGGGTTAGATGGCTACACCTTC.

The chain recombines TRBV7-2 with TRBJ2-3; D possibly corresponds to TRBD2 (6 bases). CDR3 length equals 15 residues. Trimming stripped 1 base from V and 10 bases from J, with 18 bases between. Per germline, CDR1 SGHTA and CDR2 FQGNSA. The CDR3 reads CASSLGGERSLSQYF. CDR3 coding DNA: TGTGCCAGCAGCTTAGGCGGGGAGCGATCCCTGTCGCAGTATTTT.